What follows are 17 T cell receptor beta chains derived from one specimen sequenced in a study of metastatic and nonmetastatic thyroid tumors. TCRdb redid the clone calls on the PCR reads using MiXCR. Among about 30,000 clones listed, over 15% were seen once. No treatment had been given to any patient before thyroid surgery. Input material: blood. The source of these receptors is a female donor with papillary thyroid cancer or a benign thyroid nodule (not recorded which). Some clones in this sample may be carry-over from other donors' samples.

The V call is TRBV30, the J call TRBJ2-7; weak D call: TRBD1 (5 bases). CDR1 is GTSNPN, CDR2 SVGIG, per germline (reference sequence). The V gene lost 2 bases and the J gene lost 6 bases, with 14 bases spanning the gap. CDR3 length equals 13 residues. CDR3 DNA sequence: TGTGCCTGGAGTTCTATCCAGGGTGTCGAGCAGTACTTC. This sequence encodes CAWSSIQGVEQYF.

The chain couples TRBV20-1 to TRBJ2-2; D may be TRBD1 or TRBD2 (5 bases each). There are 15 residues in the CDR3. V was clipped by 6 bases and J by 0 bases, with 14 bases between them. Looked up from germline, CDR1 is DFQATT and CDR2 is SNEGSKA (reference sequence). The CDR3 sequence is CSAGDLFANTGELFF. The CDR3 DNA is TGCAGTGCGGGGGACCTGTTCGCGAACACCGGGGAGCTGTTTTTT.

This clone was seen at least ten times. The V gene is TRBV5-1, the J gene TRBJ2-3; 16 nucleotides agree with TRBD2. From germline, CDR1 is SGHRS and CDR2 YFSETQ. The CDR3 has 19 amino acids. V shed 4 bases and J 0 bases; nucleotides not matched to a gene: 8. CDR3 region: CASSAGLAGGKSSTDTQYF. Written as DNA, the CDR3 is TGCGCCAGCAGCGCGGGACTAGCGGGAGGGAAGTCTAGCACAGATACGCAGTATTTT.

The chain employs TRBV13 and TRBJ1-1; TRBD1 is a possible D gene (6 bases). CDR1 is PRHDT, CDR2 FYEKMQ, per germline (reference sequence). V was trimmed by 5 bases and J by 4 bases, leaving 20 bases between them. The CDR3 loop spans 16 amino acids. This CDR3 is CASSPRGSRPSTEAFF. Here the CDR3 DNA reads TGTGCCAGCAGCCCGAGGGGGAGCAGGCCGAGCACTGAAGCTTTCTTT.

There are many counts of this clone. A much larger clonotype is one base distant, so this may be a read error. This sample includes further DNA sequences coding for the same CDR3. This sequence joins TRBV12-3 or TRBV12-4 and TRBJ2-1; 7 nucleotides align to TRBD2. The CDR3 totals 16 residues. V gave up 5 bases and J gave up 6 bases; unmatched junction bases: 13. The CDR3: CASSNIGLAGVNEQFF. CDR3 DNA: TGTGCCAGCAGTAACATTGGGCTGGCGGGAGTCAATGAGCAGTTCTTC.

V gene TRBV30 combines with J gene TRBJ1-3; no reliable D call. This CDR3 is built from 13 residues. Looked up from germline, CDR1 is GTSNPN and CDR2 is SVGIG (reference sequence). Trimming cost V 2 bases and J 1 base, with 6 bases left between them. Here the CDR3 reads CAWSYDSGNTIYF. The CDR3 DNA reads as TGTGCCTGGAGTTACGATTCTGGAAACACCATATATTTT.

This clone has just a few counts. This may stem from a read error, because a much larger clone lies one nucleotide away. The chain carries TRBV10-3 and TRBJ2-1; D may be TRBD1 or TRBD2 (5 bases each). This CDR3 contains 14 residues. Germline V gives CDR1 ENHRY, CDR2 SYGVKD. CDR3 residues: CTIGARGPYNEQFF. The DNA of the CDR3 is TGTACCATCGGGGCTAGAGGGCCGTACAATGAGCAGTTCTTC.

On this clone itself: As the CDR3 is not closed by the conserved phenylalanine or tryptophan, this likely results from a read error. The DNA is omitted, as the CDR3 cannot be located on it reliably, and the CDR3 follows TCRdb's listing. This rearrangement joins TRBV20-1 to TRBJ2-7; the table names TRBD2, a call not compared with the DNA. The CDR3 totals 8 residues, both ends included. The germline gives CDR1 DFQATT, CDR2 SNEGSKA (reference sequence). The CDR3 region is CSASGLAG.

The sample holds many counts of this clone. V is TRBV19 and J is TRBJ1-1; 9 bases agree with TRBD1. The CDR3 extends over 14 amino acids. Germline V gene sequence: CDR1 LNHDA, CDR2 SQIVND (reference sequence). V shed 5 bases, J shed 5 bases, and the junction held 6 bases outside the gene matches. CDR3 amino acids: CASSLQGALTEAFF. CDR3 bases: TGTGCCAGTAGTTTACAGGGGGCGCTTACTGAAGCTTTCTTT.

This clone occurred many times. The chain couples TRBV20-1 to TRBJ1-2; D is undetermined. From germline, CDR1 is DFQATT and CDR2 SNEGSKA (reference sequence). This CDR3 comprises 13 residues. V was trimmed by 0 bases and J by 4 bases, leaving 9 bases between them. In DNA, the CDR3 is TGCAGTGCTAGAGATATACGGGTCTATGGCTACACCTTC. It is translated as CSARDIRVYGYTF.

This sequence joins TRBV2 and TRBJ2-7; 9 positions match TRBD2. J was trimmed by 1 base and V by 4 bases; bases with no gene match: 5. CDR3 length: 15 residues. Germline V CDR1 and CDR2: SNHLY, FYNNEI. The CDR3 DNA follows: TGTGCCAGCAGTGGAGGCGGGAGGGAGTCCTACGAGCAGTACTTC. As protein: CASSGGGRESYEQYF.

This clone was seen many times. CDR3 nucleotide sequence: TGTGCCAGCAGCTTGATCGGCGGGACCGGGACAGATACGCAGTATTTT. Its protein is CASSLIGGTGTDTQYF. The J gene is TRBJ2-3, the V gene TRBV11-2; D is perhaps TRBD2 (6 bases). The CDR3 consists of 16 residues. V was shortened by 3 bases and J by 3 bases, with 16 bases between the two germline ends. Looked up from germline, CDR1 is SGHAT and CDR2 is FQNNGV.

In its sample, this clone ranks as medium-sized. J is TRBJ1-4 and V is TRBV13, with 7 bases lining up with TRBD1. The CDR3 covers 15 residues. The germline CDR1 and CDR2 sequences are PRHDT and FYEKMQ (reference sequence). The J segment lost 4 bases and the V segment lost 5 bases, leaving 7 bases of the junction unmatched. CDR3 protein: CASSQAQGLNEKLFF. The CDR3 DNA follows: TGTGCCAGCAGCCAAGCACAGGGGCTTAATGAAAAACTGTTTTTT.

The V call is TRBV2, the J call TRBJ2-7, with a weak D call TRBD1 (7 bases). V gave up 4 bases and J gave up 4 bases, with 17 bases separating them. Germline assignment: CDR1 SNHLY and CDR2 FYNNEI. The CDR3 is made up of 15 amino acids. CDR3 bases: TGTGCCAGCAGTGGCGGGACAGACCCAAGTTACGAGCAGTACTTC. Translated: CASSGGTDPSYEQYF.

Many counts were recorded for this clone. The genes are TRBV12-3 or TRBV12-4 and TRBJ2-1; 8 bases agree with TRBD2. V lost 4 bases to trimming and J lost 3 bases; unmatched junction nucleotides: 5. This CDR3 is 15 amino acids long. CDR3 in DNA: TGTGCCAGCAGTTCAGCAAGCGGGAGCTACAATGAGCAGTTCTTC. This codes for CASSSASGSYNEQFF.

The CDR3: CAWTNEPRKLFF. CDR3 bases: TGTGCCTGGACCAACGAACCTAGGAAACTGTTTTTT. The chain links TRBV30 to TRBJ1-4; D uncertain. Per the germline V gene, CDR1 is GTSNPN and CDR2 is SVGIG (reference sequence). The CDR3 has 12 amino acids. With 4 bases removed from V and 11 bases from J, the gap between germline ends came to 14 bases.

This clone was seen many times. The chain employs TRBV5-4 and TRBJ2-7; D is ambiguous. There are 13 residues in the CDR3. The germline V gene has CDR1 SGHNT and CDR2 YYREEE (reference sequence). Trimming took 0 bases from V and 5 from J, leaving 9 bases between them. In DNA form, the CDR3 reads TGTGCCAGCAGCTTGGGAGCTGCAGACGAGCAGTACTTC. Translated: CASSLGAADEQYF.